What follows is one T cell receptor (beta chain) and its context. Antigen: not known. Profiled with immunoSEQ multiplex PCR; TCRdb holds only in-frame clones, not every one. In the table there are fewer than 300,000 clones, approximately 90% of which are singletons. The data are from a study of cytomegalovirus exposure and HLA in healthy donors. Study as a whole: The 120 or so validation repertoires were produced on the same platform as the roughly 700 repertoires of the first cohort. This was reported in a later analysis.

The CDR3 runs to 18 residues. V lost 0 bases and J 4 bases, leaving 19 bases between the germline ends. Per germline, CDR1 SGDLS and CDR2 YYNGEE. It was the approximately 120-subject validation cohort, separate from the roughly 700-subject first cohort, to which the donors belonged. General study findings and limits: Cytomegalovirus-associated status was assigned to some 160 TCR beta chains. Usually a TCR sequence was rare, but some public TCRs were found in many donors.

Sequenced: PBMCs. The gene calls are TRBV9 and TRBJ2-2; D remains ambiguous. This clonotype was obtained from a woman between 18 and 29 years old in good health and CMV-seronegative. The CDR3 nucleotides read TGTGCCAGCAGCGTAGAGACCAAACCCCGACCTAGCACCGGGGAGCTGTTTTTT. Amino acid sequence: CASSVETKPRPSTGELFF.